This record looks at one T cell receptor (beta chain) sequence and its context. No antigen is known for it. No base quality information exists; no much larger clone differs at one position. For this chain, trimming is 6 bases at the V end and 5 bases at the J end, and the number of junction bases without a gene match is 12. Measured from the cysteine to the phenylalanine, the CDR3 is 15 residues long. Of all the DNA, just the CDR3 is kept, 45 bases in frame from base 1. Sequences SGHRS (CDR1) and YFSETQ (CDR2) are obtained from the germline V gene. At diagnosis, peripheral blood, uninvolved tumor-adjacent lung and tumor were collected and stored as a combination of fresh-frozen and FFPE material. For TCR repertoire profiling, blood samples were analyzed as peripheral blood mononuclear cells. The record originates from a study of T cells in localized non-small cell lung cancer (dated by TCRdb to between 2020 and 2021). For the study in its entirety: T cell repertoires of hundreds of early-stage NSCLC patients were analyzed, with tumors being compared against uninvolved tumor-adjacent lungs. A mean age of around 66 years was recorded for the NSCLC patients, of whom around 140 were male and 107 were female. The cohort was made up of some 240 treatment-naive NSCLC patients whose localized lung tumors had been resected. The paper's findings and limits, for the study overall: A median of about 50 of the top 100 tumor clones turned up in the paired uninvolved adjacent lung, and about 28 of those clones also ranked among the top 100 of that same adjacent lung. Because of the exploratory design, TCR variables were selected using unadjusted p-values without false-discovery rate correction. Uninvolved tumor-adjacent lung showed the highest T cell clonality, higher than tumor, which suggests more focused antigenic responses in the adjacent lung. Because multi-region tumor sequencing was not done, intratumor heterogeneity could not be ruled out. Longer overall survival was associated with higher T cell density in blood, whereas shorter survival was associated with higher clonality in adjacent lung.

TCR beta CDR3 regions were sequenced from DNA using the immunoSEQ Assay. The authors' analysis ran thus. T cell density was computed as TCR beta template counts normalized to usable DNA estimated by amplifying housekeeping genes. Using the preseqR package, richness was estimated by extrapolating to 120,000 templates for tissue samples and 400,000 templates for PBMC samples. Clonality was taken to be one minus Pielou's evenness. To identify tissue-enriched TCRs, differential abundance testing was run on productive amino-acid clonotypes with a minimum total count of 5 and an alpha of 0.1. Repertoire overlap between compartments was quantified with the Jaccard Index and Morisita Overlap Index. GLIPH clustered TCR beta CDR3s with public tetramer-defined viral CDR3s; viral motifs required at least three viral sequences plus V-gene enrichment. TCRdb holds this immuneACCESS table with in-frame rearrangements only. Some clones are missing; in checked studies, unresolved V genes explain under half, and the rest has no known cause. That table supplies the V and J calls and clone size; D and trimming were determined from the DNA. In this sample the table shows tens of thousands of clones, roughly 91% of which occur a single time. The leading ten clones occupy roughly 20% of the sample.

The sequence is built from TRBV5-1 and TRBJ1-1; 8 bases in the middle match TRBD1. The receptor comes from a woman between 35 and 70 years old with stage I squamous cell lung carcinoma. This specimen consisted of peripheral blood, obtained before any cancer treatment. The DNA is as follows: TGCGCCAGCAAAGGACAGGGTGTTGCGGGAACTGAAGCTTTCTTT. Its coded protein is CASKGQGVAGTEAFF. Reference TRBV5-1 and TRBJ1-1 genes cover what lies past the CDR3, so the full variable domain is KAGVTQTPRYLIKTRGQQVTLSCSPISGHRSVSWYQQTPGQGLQFLFEYFSETQRNKGNFPGRFSGRQFSNSRSEMNVSTLELGDSALYLCASKGQGVAGTEAFFGQGTRLTVV.